Below, one TCR beta chain is given with its context. The antigen is undetermined. Researchers ran the PCR with 60 Vbeta and 13 Jbeta primers. Libraries were prepared by immunoSEQ multiplex PCR; TCRdb keeps only in-frame clonotypes and omits some of them. The sample holds about 190,000 clones, 75% to 90% seen once. The data belong to a study of cytomegalovirus exposure and HLA in healthy donors. Points from the study as a whole: Most CMV-associated TCR beta chains were later found to appear HLA-restricted. Exclusion applied to some V segments, including TRBV6-2 and TRBV6-3, as they were indistinguishable. Per published reports, the classifier diagnosed cytomegalovirus status with high specificity and sensitivity.

The CDR3 loop spans 16 amino acids. V lost 5 bases and J lost 1; bases outside the gene matches: 6. CDR1 is SNHLY, CDR2 FYNNEI, per germline. The TCR comes from a woman in her 50s in good health and CMV-seropositive. The material sequenced was PBMCs. The gene calls are TRBV2 and TRBJ2-3, with TRBD2 matching 10 bases. The CDR3 DNA reads TGTGCCAGCAGTAAAAGGACTAGCGGTGGCACAGATACGCAGTATTTT. This encodes CASSKRTSGGTDTQYF. Combining the CDR3 with reference TRBV2 and TRBJ2-3 gives the whole variable domain EPEVTQTPSHQVTQMGQEVILRCVPISNHLYFYWYRQILGQKVEFLVSFYNNEISEKSEIFDDQFSVERPDGSNFTLKIRSTKLEDSAMYFCASSKRTSGGTDTQYFGPGTRLTVL.